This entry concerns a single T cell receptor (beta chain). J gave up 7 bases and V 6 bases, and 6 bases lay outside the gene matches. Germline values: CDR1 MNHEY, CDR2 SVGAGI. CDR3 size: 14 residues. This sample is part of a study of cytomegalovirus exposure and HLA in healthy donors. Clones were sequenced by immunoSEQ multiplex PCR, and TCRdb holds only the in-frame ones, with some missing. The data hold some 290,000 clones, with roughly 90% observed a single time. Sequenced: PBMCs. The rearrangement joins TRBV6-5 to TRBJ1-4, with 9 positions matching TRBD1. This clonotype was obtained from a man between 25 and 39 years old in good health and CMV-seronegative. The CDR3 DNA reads TGTGCCAGCAGCCCCGGGACAGGGTCTGAAAAACTGTTTTTT. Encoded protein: CASSPGTGSEKLFF.